This is a list of T cell receptor beta chains from one sample in a study of blood T cell repertoires in COVID-19. Only in-frame clones appear in the TCRdb table, and some are missing; sequencing was by immunoSEQ multiplex PCR. Of hundreds of thousands of clones listed, around 86% are singletons. The sequenced sample consisted of peripheral blood. The receptor set was obtained from an older man with acute or convalescent COVID-19. Both conserved end residues are trimmed from each CDR3. The order of the fields is V gene, J gene, D gene, CDR3 protein. The D gene is left open where the match is weak.

V gene: TRBV11-3; J gene: TRBJ2-7; D gene: TRBD2; CDR3 protein: ASSGGGASYEQY
V gene: TRBV2; J gene: TRBJ1-2; D gene: TRBD1; CDR3 protein: ASSEGTGVYGYT
V gene: TRBV30; J gene: TRBJ2-7; D gene: TRBD1; CDR3 protein: AWSVLIGGHEQY
V gene: TRBV7-9; J gene: TRBJ1-6; D gene: TRBD1; CDR3 protein: ASSSPPGQGIDSPLH
V gene: TRBV9; J gene: TRBJ1-4; D gene: .; CDR3 protein: ASSVGEGQRGGEKLF
V gene: TRBV5-5; J gene: TRBJ2-7; D gene: TRBD1; CDR3 protein: ASSLADRGEMY
V gene: TRBV9; J gene: TRBJ2-2; D gene: TRBD2; CDR3 protein: ASSRLSGDTGELF
V gene: TRBV20-1; J gene: TRBJ1-1; D gene: .; CDR3 protein: SASGVEGLEAF
V gene: TRBV24-1; J gene: TRBJ2-7; D gene: TRBD2; CDR3 protein: ATSDSLAESSYEQY
V gene: TRBV7-9; J gene: TRBJ1-5; D gene: .; CDR3 protein: ASSSRGGDNQPQH